This T cell receptor (beta chain) was found in a study of blood T cell repertoires in COVID-19. Generated by immunoSEQ multiplex PCR, the TCRdb table keeps only in-frame clones and is missing some. The sample lists 260,000 or so clones, 83% occurring once. This CDR3 is built from 15 residues. Germline V gives CDR1 SGDLS, CDR2 YYNGEE. V was clipped by 4 bases and J by 1 base, with 12 bases between them. The J gene is TRBJ2-1, the V gene TRBV9; possible D gene TRBD1, 5 bases. The sample consisted of PBMCs or T cells enriched from blood (not recorded which). This sequence was found in a woman aged 40 to 49 who had been exposed to COVID-19. The CDR3 DNA reads TGTGCCAGCAGCCCACCCCAGGGTTCCTACAATGAGCAGTTCTTC. Protein: CASSPPQGSYNEQFF. The entire variable domain, with the rest obtained from reference TRBV9 and TRBJ2-1, is as follows: DSGVTQTPKHLITATGQRVTLRCSPRSGDLSVYWYQQSLDQGLQFLIQYYNGEERAKGNILERFSAQQFPDLHSELNLSSLELGDSALYFCASSPPQGSYNEQFFGPGTRLTVL.